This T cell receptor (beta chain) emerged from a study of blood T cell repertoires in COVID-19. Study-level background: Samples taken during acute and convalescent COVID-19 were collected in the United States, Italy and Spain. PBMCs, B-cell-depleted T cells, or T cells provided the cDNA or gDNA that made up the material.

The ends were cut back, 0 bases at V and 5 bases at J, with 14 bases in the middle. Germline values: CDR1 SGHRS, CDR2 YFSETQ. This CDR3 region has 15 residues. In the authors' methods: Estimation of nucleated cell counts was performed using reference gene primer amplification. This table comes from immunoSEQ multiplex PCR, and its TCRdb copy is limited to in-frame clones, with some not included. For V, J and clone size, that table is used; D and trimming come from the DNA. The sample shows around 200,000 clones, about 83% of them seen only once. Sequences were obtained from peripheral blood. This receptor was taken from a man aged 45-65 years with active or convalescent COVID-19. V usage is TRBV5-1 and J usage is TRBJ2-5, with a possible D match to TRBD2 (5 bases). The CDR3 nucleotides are TGCGCCAGCAGCTTGGCGGCTATCAGGAGGGAGACCCAGTACTTC. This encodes CASSLAAIRRETQYF.